Listed below are T cell receptor beta chains from one sample, sequenced in a study of response to subunit inactivated influenza vaccine. Each CDR3 protein gets one entry after TCRdb re-called the RT-PCR reads with MiXCR. The sample carries about 650,000 distinct CDR3 sequences, 13% to 15% recorded once. Sequences were derived from PBMCs from blood, sampled roughly 15 days before vaccination. The receptors were gathered from a man aged 50-60 years who received an inactivated influenza vaccine. Each CDR3 is given with its conserved first and last residue. A D gene is named only where the DNA matches it firmly. Rows may omit the clone size; those that give it use once, few, many or a size class.

few	TRBD1	TRBV7-8	TRBJ1-5	TGTGCCAGCAGCTTTGACAGGGTGCGACAGCCCCAGCATTTT	CASSFDRVRQPQHF
few	-	TRBV20-1	TRBJ2-6	TGCAGTGCTCAAGACAGGCGGGCGGGGGCCAACGTCCTGACTTTC	CSAQDRRAGANVLTF
-	TRBD1	TRBV7-9	TRBJ2-7	TGTGCCAGCAGCATCTACCCCAACCTCGGGACAGGGCCCTACGAGCAGTACTTC	CASSIYPNLGTGPYEQYF
few	-	TRBV19	TRBJ1-5	TGTGCCAGTAGTTACAGGGAGGCCAATCAGCCCCAGCATTTT	CASSYREANQPQHF
-	TRBD2	TRBV6-6	TRBJ2-7	TGTGCCAGCGCCGGGGGGGACGAGCAGTACTTC	CASAGGDEQYF
few	TRBD2	TRBV7-8	TRBJ2-7	TGTGCCAGCAGCCTGACTAGCGCGAACTCCTACGAGCAGTACTTC	CASSLTSANSYEQYF
-	-	TRBV2	TRBJ1-6	TGTGCCAGCAGTACAAACGACATTGAGGTTTCACCCCTCCACTTT	CASSTNDIEVSPLHF
-	-	TRBV7-8	TRBJ2-1	TGTGCCAGCAGCTTACGGCAGGGTTGGGTCACACACAATGAGCAGTTCTTC	CASSLRQGWVTHNEQFF
-	-	TRBV13	TRBJ2-5	TGTGCCAGCAGCTTAAGTTTTCGGGAGACCCAGTACTTC	CASSLSFRETQYF
few	TRBD1	TRBV10-3	TRBJ2-7	TGTGCCATCAGGACAGGGATGGGAGATGACGAGCAGTACTTC	CAIRTGMGDDEQYF